Below, one TCR beta chain is given with its context. Germline lookup yields CDR1 SGHRS and CDR2 YFSETQ. CDR3 size: 13 residues. The V and J ends lost 3 bases and 1 base respectively, with 7 bases between them. This entry belongs to a study of T cell responses to AZD1222 COVID-19 vaccine. Assay: immunoSEQ multiplex PCR; the TCRdb copy retains only in-frame clones and omits some. The table lists roughly 60,000 clones, about 79% of them singletons. The chain carries TRBV5-1 and TRBJ1-1, with TRBD1 as a possible D gene (6 bases). The sequences come from peripheral blood, collected on day 0 of AZD1222 vaccination. The clonotype was recovered from an adult in good health. This CDR3 is CASSWGQNTEAFF. In DNA form, the CDR3 reads TGCGCCAGCAGCTGGGGACAGAACACTGAAGCTTTCTTT.